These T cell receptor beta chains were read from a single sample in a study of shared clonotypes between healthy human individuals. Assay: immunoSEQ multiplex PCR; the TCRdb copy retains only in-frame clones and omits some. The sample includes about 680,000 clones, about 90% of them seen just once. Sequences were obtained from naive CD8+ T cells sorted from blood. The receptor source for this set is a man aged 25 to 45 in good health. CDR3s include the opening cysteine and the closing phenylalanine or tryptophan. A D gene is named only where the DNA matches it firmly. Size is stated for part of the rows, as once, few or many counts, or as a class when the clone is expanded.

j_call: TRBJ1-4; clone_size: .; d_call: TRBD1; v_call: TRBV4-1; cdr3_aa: CASSHIGTGLSDVRGKLFF; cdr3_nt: TGCGCCAGCAGCCACATCGGGACAGGGTTATCGGACGTACGGGGAAAACTGTTTTTT
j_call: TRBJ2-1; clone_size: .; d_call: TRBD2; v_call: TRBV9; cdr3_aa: CASSARTGTSAYNEQFF; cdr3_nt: TGTGCCAGCAGCGCCCGTACCGGGACTAGCGCATACAATGAGCAGTTCTTC
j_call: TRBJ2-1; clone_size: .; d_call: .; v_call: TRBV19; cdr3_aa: CASSIEWAAEQFF; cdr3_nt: TGTGCCAGTAGTATCGAGTGGGCGGCCGAGCAGTTCTTC
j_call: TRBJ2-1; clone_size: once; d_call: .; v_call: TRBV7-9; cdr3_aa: CASSLIGSPPYNEQFF; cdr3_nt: TGTGCCAGCAGCTTAATCGGCAGTCCCCCCTACAATGAGCAGTTCTTC
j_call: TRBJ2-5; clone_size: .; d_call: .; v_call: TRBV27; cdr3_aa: CASSLTAYYQETQYF; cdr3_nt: TGTGCCAGCAGTTTAACTGCTTATTATCAAGAGACCCAGTACTTC
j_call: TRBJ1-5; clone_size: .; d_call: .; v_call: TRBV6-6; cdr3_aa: CASSYSVESSQPQHF; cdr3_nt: TGTGCCAGCAGTTACTCTGTGGAGAGCAGTCAGCCCCAGCATTTT
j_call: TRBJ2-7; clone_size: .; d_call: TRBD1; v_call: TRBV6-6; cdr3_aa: CASSYLGTVYEQYF; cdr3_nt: TGTGCCAGCAGTTACTTAGGGACAGTATACGAGCAGTACTTC
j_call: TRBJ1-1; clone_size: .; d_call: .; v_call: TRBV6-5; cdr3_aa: CASSYHLGAYTEAFF; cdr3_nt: TGTGCCAGCAGTTACCACCTCGGGGCGTATACTGAAGCTTTCTTT
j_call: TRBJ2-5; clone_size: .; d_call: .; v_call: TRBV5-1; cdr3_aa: CASSRLGETQYF; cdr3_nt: TGCGCCAGCTCCAGGTTGGGGGAGACCCAGTACTTC
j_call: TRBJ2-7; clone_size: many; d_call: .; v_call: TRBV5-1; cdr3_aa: CASSLVVDSPSYEQYF; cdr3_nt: TGCGCCAGCAGCTTGGTTGTGGACAGCCCTTCCTACGAGCAGTACTTC
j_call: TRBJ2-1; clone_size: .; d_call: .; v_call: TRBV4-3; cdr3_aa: CASSQDGFRSSYNEQFF; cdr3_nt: TGCGCCAGCAGCCAAGATGGATTCCGGTCCTCCTACAATGAGCAGTTCTTC
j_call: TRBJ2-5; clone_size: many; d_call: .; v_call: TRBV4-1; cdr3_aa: CASSPPGGASEQETQYF; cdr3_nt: TGCGCCAGCAGCCCCCCAGGTGGGGCTAGCGAACAAGAGACCCAGTACTTC
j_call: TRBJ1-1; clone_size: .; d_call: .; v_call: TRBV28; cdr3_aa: CASSPPTGGNTEAFF; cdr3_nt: TGTGCCAGCAGTCCCCCAACGGGGGGGAACACTGAAGCTTTCTTT
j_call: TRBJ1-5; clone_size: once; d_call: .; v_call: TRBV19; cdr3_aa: CASSIVASNYQPQHF; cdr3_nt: TGTGCCAGTAGTATAGTGGCCAGCAATTATCAGCCCCAGCATTTT
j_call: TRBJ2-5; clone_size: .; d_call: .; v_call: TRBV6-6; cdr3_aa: CASSSGLKETQYF; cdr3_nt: TGTGCCAGCAGTTCAGGACTTAAAGAGACCCAGTACTTC
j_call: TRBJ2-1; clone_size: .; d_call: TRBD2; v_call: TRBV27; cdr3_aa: CASSLSIAGGYNEQFF; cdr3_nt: TGTGCCAGCAGTTTATCGATAGCGGGAGGCTACAATGAGCAGTTCTTC
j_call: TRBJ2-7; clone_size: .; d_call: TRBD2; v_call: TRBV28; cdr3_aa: CASSWGLAGIYEQYF; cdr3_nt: TGTGCCAGCAGTTGGGGGCTAGCGGGAATCTACGAGCAGTACTTC
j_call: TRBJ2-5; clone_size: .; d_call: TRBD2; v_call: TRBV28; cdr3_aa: CASSFLQGGQETQYF; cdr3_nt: TGTGCCAGCAGTTTCTTGCAGGGAGGGCAAGAGACCCAGTACTTC
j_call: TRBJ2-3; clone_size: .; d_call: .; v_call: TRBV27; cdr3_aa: CASSLNYPFTDTQYF; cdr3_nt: TGTGCCAGCAGTTTAAACTATCCTTTCACAGATACGCAGTATTTT
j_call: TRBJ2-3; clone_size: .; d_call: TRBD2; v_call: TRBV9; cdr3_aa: CASSPTAGTRDTQYF; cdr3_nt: TGTGCCAGCAGCCCTACAGCGGGAACAAGGGATACGCAGTATTTT
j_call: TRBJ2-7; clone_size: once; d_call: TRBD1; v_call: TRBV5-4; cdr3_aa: CASSVGTGPYEQYF; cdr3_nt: TGTGCCAGCAGCGTAGGGACAGGCCCCTACGAGCAGTACTTC
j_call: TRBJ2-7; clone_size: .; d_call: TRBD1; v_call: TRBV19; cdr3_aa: CASSIGPTGVGYEQYF; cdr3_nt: TGTGCCAGTAGTATAGGTCCAACAGGGGTAGGCTACGAGCAGTACTTC
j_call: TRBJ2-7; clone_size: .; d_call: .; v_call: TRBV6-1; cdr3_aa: CASSPTSYEQYF; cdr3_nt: TGTGCCAGCAGCCCAACTTCCTACGAGCAGTACTTC
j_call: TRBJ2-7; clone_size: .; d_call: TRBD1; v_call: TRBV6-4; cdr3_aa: CASSSSPGTGDSYEQYF; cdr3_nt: TGTGCCAGCAGCTCATCCCCCGGGACAGGGGACTCCTACGAGCAGTACTTC
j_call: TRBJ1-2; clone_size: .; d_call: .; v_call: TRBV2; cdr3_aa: CALVRGGSANYGYTF; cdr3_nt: TGTGCCCTAGTCCGGGGGGGATCGGCTAACTATGGCTACACCTTC
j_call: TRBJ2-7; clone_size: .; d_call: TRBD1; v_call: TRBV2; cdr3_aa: CASSLRRGGQLSSEQYF; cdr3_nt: TGTGCCAGCAGTCTGAGGCGAGGGGGACAGCTAAGTAGCGAGCAGTACTTC
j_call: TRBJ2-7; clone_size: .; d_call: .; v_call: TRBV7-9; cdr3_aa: CASSHELQGAYEQYF; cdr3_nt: TGTGCCAGCAGCCACGAACTACAGGGAGCCTACGAGCAGTACTTC
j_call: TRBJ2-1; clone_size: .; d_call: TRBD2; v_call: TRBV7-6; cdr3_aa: CASRRSTSGRQNEQFF; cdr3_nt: TGTGCCAGCAGACGCTCGACTAGCGGGAGGCAAAATGAGCAGTTCTTC
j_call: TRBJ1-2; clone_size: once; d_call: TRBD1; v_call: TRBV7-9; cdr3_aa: CASSLLLLPDRGPFGYTF; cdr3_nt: TGTGCCAGCAGCCTACTACTCTTACCCGACAGGGGGCCTTTTGGCTACACCTTC
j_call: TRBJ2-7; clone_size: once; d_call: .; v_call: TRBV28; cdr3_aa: CASTATGNHEQYF; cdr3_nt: TGTGCCAGCACGGCAACGGGGAACCACGAGCAGTACTTC
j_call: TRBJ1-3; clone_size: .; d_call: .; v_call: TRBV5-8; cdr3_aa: CASSPDGLEGASSGNTIYF; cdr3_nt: TGTGCCAGCAGCCCGGACGGTCTGGAGGGCGCAAGCTCTGGAAACACCATATATTTT
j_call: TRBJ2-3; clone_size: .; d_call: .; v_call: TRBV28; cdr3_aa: CASSLGGSGADTQYF; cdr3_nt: TGTGCCAGCAGTTTAGGGGGGAGTGGGGCAGATACGCAGTATTTT
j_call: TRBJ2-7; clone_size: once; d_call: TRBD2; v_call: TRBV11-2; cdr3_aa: CASSPPRASGYEQYF; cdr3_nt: TGTGCCAGCAGCCCCCCTCGGGCTAGCGGCTACGAGCAGTACTTC
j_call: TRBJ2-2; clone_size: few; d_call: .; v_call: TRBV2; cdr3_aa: CASSEGVTNTGELFF; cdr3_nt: TGTGCCAGCAGTGAAGGGGTTACGAACACCGGGGAGCTGTTTTTT
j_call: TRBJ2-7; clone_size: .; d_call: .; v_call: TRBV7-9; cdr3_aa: CASSSTQGSVYEQYF; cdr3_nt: TGTGCCAGCAGCTCCACCCAGGGGAGTGTCTACGAGCAGTACTTC
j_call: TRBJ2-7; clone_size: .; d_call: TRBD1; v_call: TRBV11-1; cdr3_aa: CASSSGQGAGSYEQYF; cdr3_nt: TGTGCCAGCAGCTCCGGACAGGGGGCAGGCTCCTACGAGCAGTACTTC
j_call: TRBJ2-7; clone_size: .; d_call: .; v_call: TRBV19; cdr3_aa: CASSIGGGTGEQYF; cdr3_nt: TGTGCCAGTAGTATAGGCGGGGGGACAGGCGAGCAGTACTTC
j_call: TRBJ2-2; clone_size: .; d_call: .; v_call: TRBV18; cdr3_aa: CASSPRTVGTTGELFF; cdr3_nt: TGTGCCAGCTCACCCCGGACAGTCGGCACCACCGGGGAGCTGTTTTTT
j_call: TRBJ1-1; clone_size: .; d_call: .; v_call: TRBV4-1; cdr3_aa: CASSLQQRRVNTEAFF; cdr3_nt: TGCGCCAGCAGCCTCCAACAGAGAAGAGTGAACACTGAAGCTTTCTTT
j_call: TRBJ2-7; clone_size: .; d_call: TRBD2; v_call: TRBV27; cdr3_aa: CASSFGASGRYEQYF; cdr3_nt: TGTGCCAGCAGTTTTGGGGCTAGCGGGAGATACGAGCAGTACTTC
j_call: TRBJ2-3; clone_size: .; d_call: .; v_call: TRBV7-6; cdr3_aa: CASSLDGPDSQYF; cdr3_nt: TGTGCCAGCAGCTTAGATGGCCCCGACTCGCAGTATTTT
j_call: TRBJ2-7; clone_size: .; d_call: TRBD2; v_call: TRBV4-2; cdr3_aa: CASSQEVGLAGGEQYF; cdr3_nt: TGTGCCAGCAGCCAAGAGGTCGGACTAGCGGGGGGGGAGCAGTACTTC
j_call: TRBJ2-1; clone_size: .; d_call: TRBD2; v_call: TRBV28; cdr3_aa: CASSQRGLAGYNEQFF; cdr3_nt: TGTGCCAGCAGTCAAAGGGGACTAGCGGGTTACAATGAGCAGTTCTTC
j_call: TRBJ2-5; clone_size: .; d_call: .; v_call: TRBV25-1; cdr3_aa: CASSVRRDMGFIETQYF; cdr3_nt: TGTGCCAGCAGTGTCCGCCGGGACATGGGCTTCATTGAGACCCAGTACTTC
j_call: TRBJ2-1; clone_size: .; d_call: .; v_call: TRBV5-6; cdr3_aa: CASSLAGVSGEQFF; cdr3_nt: TGTGCCAGCAGCTTGGCGGGGGTTTCAGGGGAGCAGTTCTTC
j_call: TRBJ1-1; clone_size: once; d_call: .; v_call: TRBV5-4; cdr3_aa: CASSQTVMNTEAFF; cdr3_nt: TGTGCCAGCAGCCAGACAGTCATGAACACTGAAGCTTTCTTT
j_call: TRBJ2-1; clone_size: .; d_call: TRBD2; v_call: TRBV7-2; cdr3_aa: CASSPGLAGPAQFF; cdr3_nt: TGTGCCAGCAGCCCGGGACTAGCGGGGCCGGCGCAGTTCTTC
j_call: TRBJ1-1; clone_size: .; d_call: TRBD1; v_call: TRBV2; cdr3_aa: CASSERQGNTEAFF; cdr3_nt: TGTGCCAGCAGTGAACGACAGGGGAACACTGAAGCTTTCTTT